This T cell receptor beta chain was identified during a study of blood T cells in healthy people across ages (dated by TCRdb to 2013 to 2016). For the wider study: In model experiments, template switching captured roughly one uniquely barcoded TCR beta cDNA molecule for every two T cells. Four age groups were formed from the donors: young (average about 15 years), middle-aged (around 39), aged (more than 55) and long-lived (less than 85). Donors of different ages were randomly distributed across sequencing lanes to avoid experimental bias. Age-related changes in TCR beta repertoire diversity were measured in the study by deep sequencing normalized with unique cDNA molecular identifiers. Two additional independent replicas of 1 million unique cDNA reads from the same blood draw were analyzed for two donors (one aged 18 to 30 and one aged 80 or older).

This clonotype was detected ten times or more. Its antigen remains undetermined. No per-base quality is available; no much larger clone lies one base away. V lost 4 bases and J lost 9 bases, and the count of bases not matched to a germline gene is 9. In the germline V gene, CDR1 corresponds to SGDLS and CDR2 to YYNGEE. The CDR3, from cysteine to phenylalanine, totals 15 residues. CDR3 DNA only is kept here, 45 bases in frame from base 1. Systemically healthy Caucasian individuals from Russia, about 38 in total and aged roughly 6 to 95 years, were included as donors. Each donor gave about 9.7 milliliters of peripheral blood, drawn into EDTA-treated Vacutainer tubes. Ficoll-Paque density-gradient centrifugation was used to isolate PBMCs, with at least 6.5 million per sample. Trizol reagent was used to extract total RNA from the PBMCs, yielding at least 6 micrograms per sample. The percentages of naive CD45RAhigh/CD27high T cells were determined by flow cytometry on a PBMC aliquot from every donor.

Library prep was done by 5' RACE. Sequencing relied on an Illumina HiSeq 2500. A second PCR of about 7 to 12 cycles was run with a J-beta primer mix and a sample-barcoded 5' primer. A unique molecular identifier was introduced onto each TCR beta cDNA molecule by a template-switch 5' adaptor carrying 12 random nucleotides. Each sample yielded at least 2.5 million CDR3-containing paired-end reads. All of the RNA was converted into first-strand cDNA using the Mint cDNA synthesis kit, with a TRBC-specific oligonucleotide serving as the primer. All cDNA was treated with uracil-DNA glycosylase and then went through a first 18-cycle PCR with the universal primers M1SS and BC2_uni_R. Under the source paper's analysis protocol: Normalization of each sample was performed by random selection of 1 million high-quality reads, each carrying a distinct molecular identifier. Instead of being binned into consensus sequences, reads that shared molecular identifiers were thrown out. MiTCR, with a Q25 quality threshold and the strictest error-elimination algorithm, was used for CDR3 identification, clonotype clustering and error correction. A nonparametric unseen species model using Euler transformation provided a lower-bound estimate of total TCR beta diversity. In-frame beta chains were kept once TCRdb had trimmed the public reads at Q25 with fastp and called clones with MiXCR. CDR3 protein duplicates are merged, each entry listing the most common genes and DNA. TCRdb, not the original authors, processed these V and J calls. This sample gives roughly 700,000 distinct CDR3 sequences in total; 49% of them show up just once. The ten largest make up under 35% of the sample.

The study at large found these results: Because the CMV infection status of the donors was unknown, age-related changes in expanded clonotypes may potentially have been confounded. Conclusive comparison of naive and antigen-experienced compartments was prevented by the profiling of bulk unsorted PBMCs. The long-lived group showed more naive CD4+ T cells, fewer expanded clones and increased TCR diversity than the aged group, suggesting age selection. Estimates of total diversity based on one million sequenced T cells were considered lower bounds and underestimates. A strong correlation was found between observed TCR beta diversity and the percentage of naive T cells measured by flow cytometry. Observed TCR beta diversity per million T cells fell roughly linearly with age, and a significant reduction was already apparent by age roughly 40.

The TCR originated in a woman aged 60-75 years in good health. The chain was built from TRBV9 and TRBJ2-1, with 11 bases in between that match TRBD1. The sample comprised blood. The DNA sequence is TGTGCCAGCAGCTCCTCGGACAGGGGGCTGGGTGAGCAGTTCTTC. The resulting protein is CASSSSDRGLGEQFF.